The 12 T cell receptor beta chains listed next were all sequenced from one sample in a study of blood T cell repertoires in COVID-19. Assay used: immunoSEQ multiplex PCR; TCRdb lists only in-frame clones, some missing. Of about 380,000 clones in the sample, more than 75% were seen once. Sequencing used PBMCs or T cells enriched from blood (not recorded which). These TCRs come from a woman between 18 and 29 years old who had recovered from COVID-19.

The chain couples TRBV5-6 to TRBJ1-5; possible D gene TRBD1, 5 bases. V dropped 2 bases and J dropped 7 bases, with 10 bases sitting between them. Germline CDR1 reads SGHDT; CDR2 reads YYEEEE. This CDR3 contains 13 residues. CDR3 protein: CASSLGVGQPQHF. The CDR3 nucleotides read TGTGCCAGCAGCTTAGGGGTTGGCCAGCCCCAGCATTTT.

The chain carries TRBV5-4 and TRBJ2-3, with 8 bases aligning to TRBD2. The CDR3 is made up of 15 amino acids. Per germline, CDR1 SGHNT and CDR2 YYREEE (reference sequence). CDR3 in amino acids: CANPGRDGSTDTQYF. The CDR3 DNA sequence: TGTGCGAACCCCGGGAGGGACGGCAGCACAGATACGCAGTATTTT. The complete variable domain, with remaining parts taken from reference TRBV5-4 and TRBJ2-3, reads ETGVTQSPTHLIKTRGQQVTLRCSSQSGHNTVSWYQQALGQGPQFIFQYYREEENGRGNFPPRFSGLQFPNYSSELNVNALELDDSALYLCANPGRDGSTDTQYFGPGTRLTVL.

The J gene is TRBJ2-7, the V gene TRBV19, with D unresolved. The CDR3 contains 15 residues. Germline V CDR1 and CDR2: LNHDA, SQIVND (reference sequence). V was clipped by 3 bases and J by 0 bases, with 12 bases between them. CDR3 nucleotide sequence: TGTGCCAGTAGTATCTCGTCCGTAGTCTCCTACGAGCAGTACTTC. Amino acids: CASSISSVVSYEQYF.

The chain is built from TRBV7-2 and TRBJ2-5; the D gene is possibly TRBD2 (5 bases). The CDR3 totals 15 residues. Per germline, CDR1 SGHTA and CDR2 FQGNSA. Trimming left V 5 bases short and J 1 base short, with 14 bases between. The CDR3 reads CASSPMDWSQETQYF. Written as DNA, the CDR3 is TGTGCCAGCAGCCCGATGGACTGGAGCCAAGAGACCCAGTACTTC.

The chain recombines TRBV6-5 with TRBJ1-2; possible D gene TRBD1, 6 bases. In germline, CDR1 is MNHEY, CDR2 SVGAGI. The CDR3 runs 14 residues. V gave up 2 bases and J gave up 4 bases, with 11 bases separating them. The CDR3 is CASSYKGGGYGYTF. The CDR3 nucleotides read TGTGCCAGCAGTTACAAGGGAGGGGGCTATGGCTACACCTTC.

The chain recombines TRBV5-1 with TRBJ2-1; D may be TRBD2 (6 bases). Germline CDR1 reads SGHRS; CDR2 reads YFSETQ. Between the trimmed V and J ends, which lost 0 bases and 1 base, there was a span of 14 bases. The CDR3 has 17 residues. This CDR3 is CASSLGGGARSYNEQFF. CDR3 DNA sequence: TGCGCCAGCAGCTTGGGGGGAGGAGCCAGATCCTACAATGAGCAGTTCTTC.

This chain joins TRBV25-1 and TRBJ1-1; the D is unclear. Germline V lookup: CDR1 MGHDK, CDR2 SYGVNS. V was trimmed by 9 bases and J by 0 bases, leaving 8 bases between them. CDR3 length equals 12 residues. The CDR3 nucleotides read TGTGCCAGTCGGAGGATGAACACTGAAGCTTTCTTT. Amino acids: CASRRMNTEAFF.

The chain couples TRBV7-8 to TRBJ1-1, with 7 bases fitting TRBD1. J gave up 3 bases and V 1 base, and 8 bases lay outside the gene matches. This CDR3 has 16 residues. Per the germline V gene, CDR1 is SGHVS and CDR2 is FQNEAQ. DNA for the CDR3: TGTGCCAGCAGCTTAGTTCCACAGGGGTGGGACACTGAAGCTTTCTTT. Amino acids: CASSLVPQGWDTEAFF.

To note about this clone: One end of the junction fails to match germline, which may point to a read error. CDR3 in amino acids: CATSDQGLAGGRHF. CDR3 bases: TGTGCCACCAGTGACCAGGGACTAGCGGGGGGACGGCACTTC. The chain has TRBV24-1 and TRBJ2-5; 15 nucleotides align to TRBD2. The CDR3 consists of 14 residues. Germline CDR1 KGHDR, CDR2 SFDVKD.

This chain links TRBV3-1 (or the pseudogene TRBV3-2) with TRBJ1-1; TRBD1 might be the D (6 bases). The CDR3 is made up of 15 amino acids. V was trimmed by 7 bases and J by 4 bases, leaving 19 bases between them. Germline V gives CDR1 LGHDT, CDR2 YNNKEL (reference sequence). Here the CDR3 reads CASTVQGIRGTEAFF. As DNA, the CDR3 is TGTGCCAGCACGGTACAGGGAATCAGGGGCACTGAAGCTTTCTTT.

The chain carries TRBV12-5 and TRBJ1-3; D may be TRBD1 (5 bases). The germline V and J ends were trimmed by 6 bases and 4 bases, with 16 bases remaining between them. The germline V gene encodes CDR1 LGHNT and CDR2 FRNRAP. The CDR3 length is 15 residues. Here the CDR3 DNA reads TGTGCTAGTGGCATCTCCGGGGGGTGGGGAAACACCATATATTTT. This encodes CASGISGGWGNTIYF. The full variable domain, in which reference TRBV12-5 and TRBJ1-3 provide the parts outside the CDR3, is DARVTQTPRHKVTEMGQEVTMRCQPILGHNTVFWYRQTMMQGLELLAYFRNRAPLDDSGMPKDRFSAEMPDATLATLKIQPSEPRDSAVYFCASGISGGWGNTIYFGEGSWLTVV.

The rearrangement uses TRBV19 and TRBJ1-4, with D perhaps TRBD1 (5 bases). The CDR3 covers 14 residues. Trimming cost V 4 bases and J 6 bases, with 12 bases left between them. Per the germline V gene, CDR1 is LNHDA and CDR2 is SQIVND (reference sequence). The chain's CDR3 is CASSSRVNYEKLFF. CDR3 DNA: TGTGCCAGTAGTAGCAGGGTTAATTATGAAAAACTGTTTTTT.